This T cell receptor (beta chain) came from a study of T cells in Graves' hyperthyroidism and ophthalmopathy. This clonotype was observed many times. Template material for amplifying TCR beta CDR3 regions consisted of RNA transcripts. The HTBI set primed first-round TCR CDR3 RT-PCR. Each CDR3 protein is one row after TCRdb ran MiXCR on the multiplex PCR reads. This sample has approximately 400,000 distinct CDR3 sequences, with around a sixth found just once. The CDR3 is made up of 14 amino acids. V lost 1 base to trimming and J lost 7 bases; unmatched junction nucleotides: 7. The germline gives CDR1 KGHSH, CDR2 LQKENI.

This TCR was recovered from a man in his late teens or twenties with Graves' ophthalmopathy. The source material was blood. V is TRBV18 and J is TRBJ2-7, with 7 positions matching TRBD2. The CDR3 sequence: CASSPQGLDMEQYF. The CDR3 DNA sequence: TGTGCCAGCTCACCACAAGGACTAGATATGGAGCAGTACTTC.